This T cell receptor (beta chain) originates from a study of blood T cell repertoires in COVID-19. Patients of the Seattle cohort, enrolled during active infection, were followed longitudinally. Some clones are missing from TCRdb's copy, which holds only in-frame ones; the method was immunoSEQ multiplex PCR. The data hold about 200,000 clones, with 70% to 90% observed a single time. The sample consisted of peripheral blood. This TCR was sampled from a man aged 55 to 70 with COVID-19, enrolled during active disease.

The CDR3 region is CASSLKGDEKLFF. CDR3 DNA: TGCGCCAGCAGCTTGAAGGGGGATGAAAAACTGTTTTTT. The chain employs TRBV5-1 and TRBJ1-4; tentative D call: TRBD1 (6 bases). Trimming took 1 base from V and 6 from J, leaving 7 bases between them. Germline CDR1 reads SGHRS; CDR2 reads YFSETQ. This CDR3 comprises 13 residues.